This T cell receptor beta chain was retrieved from a study of shared clonotypes between healthy human individuals. Naive CD4+ cells were CD45RA-selected; the remaining cells were memory. Clones were read by immunoSEQ multiplex PCR, and TCRdb kept only the in-frame ones, dropping some. The data show 740,000 or so clones, about 80% seen once. Germline V gene lookup returns CDR1 SGHNT and CDR2 YENEEA. CDR3 length: 14 amino acids. Between the trimmed V and J ends, which lost 10 bases and 1 base, there was a span of 13 bases. This clonotype was sampled from a woman in her twenties or thirties in good health. The V gene is TRBV11-3, the J gene TRBJ2-2; a weak D match, TRBD2 (5 bases). The sample was memory CD4+ T cells sorted from blood. Subset given: CD45RA-negative fraction. The CDR3 here is CATGMAGNTGELFF. CDR3 in DNA: TGTGCCACCGGAATGGCGGGGAACACCGGGGAGCTGTTTTTT.